Below, 9 T cell receptor beta chains from the same sample are listed, as sequenced in a study of T cell repertoires in cytomegalovirus infection. TCRdb used MiXCR to reprocess the reads, holding one entry per CDR3 protein. The sample comprises about 830,000 distinct CDR3 sequences, around a third of which are singletons, and around 12% rests with the top ten. Their cognate antigens are unknown. The source material was cultured CD8+ T cells from PBMCs, sampled from culture after CMV antigen stimulation. The receptors originated from a human donor in good health (CMV status not recorded). Some clones in this sample may be carry-over from other donors' samples.

The rearrangement uses TRBV12-3 or TRBV12-4 and TRBJ2-1; the D gene is possibly TRBD2 (7 bases). V lost 6 bases and J 8 bases, leaving 14 bases between the germline ends. This CDR3 contains 13 residues. The CDR3 bases are TGTGCCAGCAGGGGGGGGGGCCTCGATGAGCAGTTCTTC. Its protein is CASRGGGLDEQFF.

This clonotype was seen many times. DNA of the CDR3: TGTGCCAGCAGTTTTGAGTACAATCAGCCCCAGCATTTT. It translates to CASSFEYNQPQHF. The chain uses TRBV12-3 or TRBV12-4 and TRBJ1-5; no firm D call. Trimming took 3 bases from V and 3 from J, leaving 6 bases between them. This CDR3 is built from 13 residues.

The rearrangement uses TRBV24-1 and TRBJ2-1, with 8 bases matching TRBD2. Germline assignment: CDR1 KGHDR and CDR2 SFDVKD. CDR3 length: 13 amino acids. The V and J ends lost 7 bases and 7 bases, in that order; junction bases with no gene match: 5. DNA of the CDR3: TGTGCCACCAGCAGCGGGGGTGGGAATGAGCAGTTCTTC. Protein sequence: CATSSGGGNEQFF.

V usage is TRBV6-5 and J usage is TRBJ2-3; 7 bases are a match to TRBD2. Germline V gives CDR1 MNHEY, CDR2 SVGAGI. CDR3 length: 16 residues. Trimming removed 1 base from V and 6 bases from J; junction bases left unmatched: 10. The CDR3 DNA follows: TGTGCCAGCAGTTACTGGGCTAGCGGTGAAGATGATACGCAGTATTTT. It is translated as CASSYWASGEDDTQYF.

The table lists this clonotype with a few counts. V and J are TRBV19 and TRBJ2-2; D may be TRBD1 (6 bases). The CDR3 is 14 residues long. With 2 bases removed from V and 5 bases from J, the gap between germline ends came to 9 bases. Germline CDR1 LNHDA, CDR2 SQIVND (reference sequence). Here the CDR3 reads CASSIYQGTGELFF. The CDR3 nucleotides are TGTGCCAGTAGTATATACCAGGGGACCGGGGAGCTGTTTTTT.

This clonotype was seen only a few times. The chain links TRBV11-1 to TRBJ1-4; D is possibly TRBD1 (5 bases). Trimming left V 4 bases short and J 4 bases short, with 13 bases between. The CDR3 spans 15 residues. The V gene's germline CDR1 is SGHAT and CDR2 FQDESV (reference sequence). CDR3 sequence: CASSSGTALNEKLFF. DNA for the CDR3: TGTGCCAGCAGCTCCGGGACGGCCCTTAATGAAAAACTGTTTTTT.

This clonotype appeared a few times. The rearrangement joins TRBV12-3 or TRBV12-4 to TRBJ2-1; no firm D call. Trimming removed 3 bases at V and 7 bases at J, with 13 bases between. The CDR3 has 14 amino acids. The CDR3, as DNA: TGTGCCAGCAGTTTGACACCCTCTGAAAATGAGCAGTTCTTC. Its translation is CASSLTPSENEQFF.

This clonotype was picked up a small number of times. The chain has TRBV6-8 and TRBJ1-6; no reliable D call. This CDR3 is 17 amino acids long. V lost 2 bases and J 8 bases, leaving 19 bases between the germline ends. Germline V lookup: CDR1 MNHGY, CDR2 SAAAGT. This chain's CDR3 is CASSYEAYAPQDSPLHF. Here the CDR3 DNA reads TGTGCCAGCAGTTACGAGGCCTACGCACCCCAGGATTCACCCCTCCACTTT.

This clonotype was counted ten times or more. The chain combines TRBV7-6 with TRBJ1-1, with TRBD1 as a possible D gene (5 bases). The CDR3 is made up of 14 amino acids. Trimming left V 5 bases short and J 3 bases short, with 13 bases between. Germline CDR1 SGHVS, CDR2 FNYEAQ. The CDR3 reads CASSAGFGDTEAFF. The CDR3 DNA sequence: TGTGCCAGCAGCGCAGGGTTCGGAGACACTGAAGCTTTCTTT.